Each of the 32 T cell receptor beta chains below was sequenced from the same sample in a study of cytomegalovirus exposure and HLA in healthy donors. This table comes from immunoSEQ multiplex PCR, and its TCRdb copy is limited to in-frame clones, with some not included. The sample consists of around 300,000 clones, around 87% of them appearing once. The sequenced sample was PBMCs. Every receptor here comes from a woman aged 25-40 years in good health and CMV-seropositive.

The chain recombines TRBV27 with TRBJ2-7; D is ambiguous. Germline values: CDR1 MNHEY, CDR2 SMNVEV (reference sequence). Trimming took off 6 bases at V and 2 bases at J, with 17 bases between the two ends. CDR3 size: 15 residues. CDR3 coding DNA: TGTGCCAGCAGCGTGGCAGGCAATGGGGCCTACGAGCAGTACTTC. This sequence encodes CASSVAGNGAYEQYF.

The chain joins TRBV7-2 to TRBJ2-7; 10 bases are a match to TRBD2. CDR3 length equals 15 residues. Trimming cost V 5 bases and J 3 bases; bases outside gene matches: 7. Germline V gene lookup returns CDR1 SGHTA and CDR2 FQGNSA. The CDR3 loop reads CASSPQRGGLYEQYF. Written as DNA, the CDR3 is TGTGCCAGCAGCCCCCAGCGGGGGGGCCTCTACGAGCAGTACTTC.

This chain uses TRBV4-1 with TRBJ1-2; 11 nucleotides align to TRBD1. The junction had 18 bases not matched to a gene; V was cut back by 2 bases and J by 4 bases. The length of the CDR3 is 20 residues. Germline CDR1 MGHRA, CDR2 YSYEKL. The CDR3 here is CASSQWVLGTGGMVSYGYTF. In nucleotides, the CDR3 is TGCGCCAGCAGCCAATGGGTTTTGGGGACAGGGGGAATGGTGAGCTATGGCTACACCTTC.

The chain joins TRBV6-5 to TRBJ2-1, with D maybe TRBD2 (6 bases). Trimming left V 6 bases short and J 4 bases short, with 16 bases between. Germline CDR1 MNHEY, CDR2 SVGAGI. The CDR3 is made up of 15 amino acids. DNA for the CDR3: TGTGCCAGCAGGCCCACTCCGGGACTTTACAATGAGCAGTTCTTC. It specifies CASRPTPGLYNEQFF.

The rearrangement uses TRBV9 and TRBJ2-7, with D perhaps given as TRBD1 or TRBD2 (5 bases each). The germline gives CDR1 SGDLS, CDR2 YYNGEE. This CDR3 has 16 residues. V shed 4 bases and J shed 2 bases, with 19 bases lying between them. Here the CDR3 reads CASSPGGGDPTYEQYF. CDR3 bases: TGTGCCAGCAGCCCCGGAGGTGGGGACCCAACCTACGAGCAGTACTTC.

The chain joins TRBV5-4 to TRBJ2-5; tentatively, D is TRBD1 (6 bases). In germline, CDR1 is SGHNT, CDR2 YYREEE (reference sequence). V was shortened by 1 base and J by 6 bases, with 13 bases between the two germline ends. This CDR3 is 14 amino acids long. The CDR3 bases are TGTGCCAGCAGCTTGCAGGGGCCCGGGAAGACCCAGTACTTC. Translation: CASSLQGPGKTQYF. The full variable domain, its missing parts supplied by reference TRBV5-4 and TRBJ2-5, is ETGVTQSPTHLIKTRGQQVTLRCSSQSGHNTVSWYQQALGQGPQFIFQYYREEENGRGNFPPRFSGLQFPNYSSELNVNALELDDSALYLCASSLQGPGKTQYFGPGTRLLVL.

This chain connects TRBV28 to TRBJ2-1; TRBD2 matches 9 bases. This CDR3 is built from 16 residues. V lost 1 base to trimming and J lost 8 bases; unmatched junction nucleotides: 9. Germline V lookup: CDR1 MDHEN, CDR2 SYDVKM. For the CDR3, the DNA is TGTGCCAGCAGTTTATTGGGACTAGCATTTAGGGATGAGCAGTTCTTC. It yields the protein CASSLLGLAFRDEQFF.

The chain is built from TRBV28 and TRBJ1-2; 7 bases map to TRBD1. The CDR3 has 15 amino acids. CDR1 is MDHEN and CDR2 is SYDVKM in the germline V gene. J was trimmed by 2 bases and V by 3 bases; bases with no gene match: 6. As DNA, the CDR3 is TGTGCCAGCAGTTTTTATTACAGGGGCAACTATGGCTACACCTTC. Encoded protein: CASSFYYRGNYGYTF.

This clone was seen a single time. The chain uses TRBV21-1 and TRBJ2-1; the D call in the table, TRBD2, was not verified against the DNA. TRBV21-1 is classified as a pseudogene. The CDR3 covers 15 residues. The CDR3 DNA follows: TGTGCCAGCACTCTCCGGACTAGCGGGACCAATGAGCAGTTCTTC. Amino acids: CASTLRTSGTNEQFF.

In nucleotides, the CDR3 is TGTGCCAGCAGTTTCTCTCGACGCAATCAGCCCCAGCATTTT. It codes for CASSFSRRNQPQHF. J is TRBJ1-5 and V is TRBV28; D gene ambiguous. CDR3 length: 14 amino acids. CDR1 MDHEN and CDR2 SYDVKM come from the germline V gene. The V gene lost 3 bases and the J gene lost 2 bases, with 8 bases spanning the gap.

This rearrangement joins TRBV9 to TRBJ1-2, with D perhaps TRBD1 (5 bases). The CDR3 has 14 amino acids. CDR1 SGDLS and CDR2 YYNGEE come from the germline V gene. Trimming pared 0 bases from V and 7 bases from J, leaving 13 bases between. The CDR3 loop reads CASSVGDFGFGYTF. The CDR3 DNA sequence: TGTGCCAGCAGCGTAGGGGACTTCGGGTTTGGCTACACCTTC.

The chain has TRBV7-2 and TRBJ1-4, with 10 bases fitting TRBD1. Germline CDR1 reads SGHTA; CDR2 reads FQGNSA. V lost 3 bases to trimming and J lost 7 bases; unmatched junction nucleotides: 2. The CDR3 covers 14 residues. This CDR3 is CASSFRDRGEKLFF. CDR3 coding DNA: TGTGCCAGCAGCTTCCGGGACAGGGGTGAAAAACTGTTTTTT. Variable domain in full (rest from reference TRBV7-2 and TRBJ1-4): GAGVSQSPSNKVTEKGKDVELRCDPISGHTALYWYRQSLGQGLEFLIYFQGNSAPDKSGLPSDRFSAERTGGSVSTLTIQRTQQEDSAVYLCASSFRDRGEKLFFGSGTQLSVL.

CDR3 DNA sequence: TGCGCCAGCACCAATCTAGCGGGGGTCGAAGGCTACACCTTC. This sequence encodes CASTNLAGVEGYTF. The chain recombines TRBV5-1 with TRBJ1-2; D perhaps matches TRBD1 (5 bases). Germline V gives CDR1 SGHRS, CDR2 YFSETQ. The CDR3 is made up of 14 amino acids. Trimming stripped 6 bases from V and 8 bases from J, with 20 bases between.

The V and J genes are TRBV6-1 and TRBJ1-5, with TRBD1 matching 7 bases. The CDR3 is made up of 18 amino acids. With 2 bases clipped from V and 1 base from J, the junction kept 11 bases outside the gene matches. The germline V gene encodes CDR1 MNHNS and CDR2 SASEGT. The CDR3 loop is CASSERRGTALSNQPQHF. The DNA for the CDR3 is TGTGCCAGCAGTGAAAGAAGGGGGACAGCACTGAGCAATCAGCCCCAGCATTTT.

This clone was seen only once. The chain uses TRBV5-1 and TRBJ2-7; D gene ambiguous. The V gene's germline CDR1 is SGHRS and CDR2 YFSETQ. V lost 0 bases to trimming and J lost 1 base, with 8 bases between them. The CDR3 consists of 14 residues. The CDR3 coding sequence is TGCGCCAGCAGCTTGGCGGGCAATTCCTACGAGCAGTACTTC. This translates into CASSLAGNSYEQYF.

The chain combines TRBV7-3 with TRBJ2-5; D may be TRBD2 (5 bases). V was pared by 3 bases and J by 5 bases, with 22 bases between. The CDR3 has 17 residues. Looked up from germline, CDR1 is SGHTA and CDR2 is FQGTGA. The CDR3 loop reads CASSLVPILGNVETQYF. The CDR3, as DNA: TGTGCCAGCAGCTTGGTCCCTATTCTCGGGAATGTGGAGACCCAGTACTTC.

In this sample, this clone turned up once. This sequence joins TRBV5-1 and TRBJ2-3; D gene ambiguous. V shed 5 bases and J shed 3 bases, with 10 bases lying between them. The CDR3 has 13 amino acids. Germline loops: CDR1 SGHRS, CDR2 YFSETQ. The CDR3 nucleotides read TGCGCCAGCAGTAAGGTATTAACAGATACGCAGTATTTT. Protein sequence: CASSKVLTDTQYF.

This clone was observed once. This chain connects TRBV15 to TRBJ1-4; tentatively, D is TRBD1 (6 bases). The CDR3 is made up of 14 amino acids. V was cut by 0 bases and J by 8 bases, with 10 bases left in between. The germline gives CDR1 LNHNV, CDR2 YYDKDF (reference sequence). The DNA of the CDR3 is TGTGCCACCAGCAGAGATCCTACAGGGGAAAAACTGTTTTTT. Protein product: CATSRDPTGEKLFF. The whole variable domain, remainder taken from reference TRBV15 and TRBJ1-4, is DAMVIQNPRYQVTQFGKPVTLSCSQTLNHNVMYWYQQKSSQAPKLLFHYYDKDFNNEADTPDNFQSRRPNTSFCFLDIRSPGLGDTAMYLCATSRDPTGEKLFFGSGTQLSVL.

The chain uses TRBV2 and TRBJ2-3, with 12 bases identical to TRBD2. Losses at the gene ends were 4 bases for V and 5 bases for J; bases not matched to a gene: 4. From germline, CDR1 is SNHLY and CDR2 FYNNEI. This CDR3 comprises 15 residues. CDR3 protein: CASSGLAGVIDTQYF. The CDR3 DNA is TGTGCCAGCAGTGGACTAGCGGGGGTTATAGATACGCAGTATTTT.

This clone was seen only once. The chain recombines TRBV7-2 with TRBJ1-2; the match to TRBD1 covers 9 bases. The CDR3 runs 15 residues. In germline, CDR1 is SGHTA, CDR2 FQGNSA. Trimming cost V 3 bases and J 7 bases; bases outside gene matches: 9. The CDR3 DNA follows: TGTGCCAGCAGCTTGGCCGGGACAGGGCAGCGTGGCTACACCTTC. It specifies CASSLAGTGQRGYTF.

The chain carries TRBV9 and TRBJ2-7; TRBD2 is a possible D gene (6 bases). The CDR3 has 14 amino acids. The V and J ends lost 3 bases and 6 bases respectively, with 16 bases between them. In germline, CDR1 is SGDLS, CDR2 YYNGEE. DNA for the CDR3: TGTGCCAGCAGCGGCGCTAGCGTTCTAGCCGAGCAGTACTTC. Protein product: CASSGASVLAEQYF. The complete variable domain, with remaining parts taken from reference TRBV9 and TRBJ2-7, reads DSGVTQTPKHLITATGQRVTLRCSPRSGDLSVYWYQQSLDQGLQFLIQYYNGEERAKGNILERFSAQQFPDLHSELNLSSLELGDSALYFCASSGASVLAEQYFGPGTRLTVT.

The CDR3 protein is CASSQESVSVTDSNQPQHF. CDR3 in DNA: TGTGCCAGCAGCCAAGAATCGGTATCTGTGACAGATAGCAATCAGCCCCAGCATTTT. The V call is TRBV4-2, the J call TRBJ1-5, with D possibly TRBD1 on 5 matching bases. Trimming removed 0 bases at V and 0 bases at J, with 18 bases between. The length of the CDR3 is 19 residues. Germline V gene data show CDR1 as LGHNA and CDR2 as YNFKEQ.

This clone was detected a few times. The rearrangement uses TRBV4-2 and TRBJ1-5; tentatively, D is TRBD1 (6 bases). Germline V gives CDR1 LGHNA, CDR2 YNFKEQ. This CDR3 has 15 residues. With 3 bases removed from V and 3 bases from J, the gap between germline ends came to 12 bases. DNA for the CDR3: TGTGCCAGCAGCCAGGAAGGGGACAACAATCAGCCCCAGCATTTT. Amino acids: CASSQEGDNNQPQHF.

This chain joins TRBV19 and TRBJ2-3; 10 bases match TRBD2. Germline assignment: CDR1 LNHDA and CDR2 SQIVND (reference sequence). This CDR3 is 14 amino acids long. Unmatched junction bases numbered 11, after V lost 7 bases and J lost 10 bases. The CDR3 sequence: CASTIAGGVASQYF. In nucleotides, the CDR3 is TGTGCCAGTACCATAGCGGGGGGCGTCGCCTCGCAGTATTTT. The whole variable domain, remainder taken from reference TRBV19 and TRBJ2-3, is DGGITQSPKYLFRKEGQNVTLSCEQNLNHDAMYWYRQDPGQGLRLIYYSQIVNDFQKGDIAEGYSVSREKKESFPLTVTSAQKNPTAFYLCASTIAGGVASQYFGPGTRLTVL.

The chain's CDR3 is CASSMDRGPYNEQFF. The CDR3 DNA reads TGTGCCAGCAGTATGGACAGGGGGCCATACAATGAGCAGTTCTTC. J is TRBJ2-1 and V is TRBV6-5, with 11 bases lining up with TRBD1. The CDR3 contains 15 residues. Trimming cost V 5 bases and J 4 bases; bases outside gene matches: 4. Germline V gives CDR1 MNHEY, CDR2 SVGAGI.

This chain connects TRBV9 to TRBJ2-2, with 7 bases lining up with TRBD2. The CDR3 is made up of 14 amino acids. The trim removed 5 bases at V and 1 base at J, leaving 2 bases unmatched. Germline V gives CDR1 SGDLS, CDR2 YYNGEE. This CDR3 reads CASRGRENTGELFF. The CDR3 nucleotides are TGTGCCAGCAGGGGGAGGGAGAACACCGGGGAGCTGTTTTTT.

This chain links TRBV4-2 with TRBJ1-2, with a weak D call TRBD1 (5 bases). V gave up 7 bases and J gave up 4 bases, with 16 bases separating them. The germline gives CDR1 LGHNA, CDR2 YNFKEQ. The CDR3 has 14 amino acids. CDR3 region: CASTTVDSFYGYTF. The CDR3 DNA reads as TGTGCCAGCACCACAGTAGACAGTTTCTATGGCTACACCTTC.

The CDR3 DNA follows: TGCGCCAGCAGCCCTCCGGGGCTAGCAGAGACCCAGTACTTC. Translation: CASSPPGLAETQYF. The chain recombines TRBV4-1 with TRBJ2-5; D may match TRBD1 or TRBD2 (5 bases each). CDR1 is MGHRA and CDR2 is YSYEKL in the germline V gene. V was shortened by 4 bases and J by 4 bases, with 13 bases between the two germline ends. The CDR3 is 14 amino acids.

The CDR3 loop is CASSSNRDWRNTEAFF. The CDR3 region has the DNA TGTGCCAGCAGTTCGAACAGGGATTGGAGGAACACTGAAGCTTTCTTT. The J gene is TRBJ1-1, the V gene TRBV28; a weak D match, TRBD1 (6 bases). The germline V gene has CDR1 MDHEN and CDR2 SYDVKM. Deletions cut 4 bases from V and 1 base from J, with 16 bases between. CDR3 size: 16 residues.

The chain recombines TRBV7-9 with TRBJ2-1; D unresolved. Trimming removed 0 bases at V and 1 base at J, with 7 bases between. The CDR3 has 15 amino acids. Germline V lookup: CDR1 SEHNR, CDR2 FQNEAQ (reference sequence). This CDR3 is CASSLAVRSYNEQFF. The CDR3 DNA is TGTGCCAGCAGCTTAGCGGTGAGGTCCTACAATGAGCAGTTCTTC.

The chain uses TRBV27 and TRBJ1-2, with a possible D match to TRBD1 (5 bases). CDR1 and CDR2 from the germline V gene are MNHEY and SMNVEV (reference sequence). The CDR3 is 13 amino acids. Trimming pared 5 bases from V and 7 bases from J, leaving 14 bases between. The CDR3 DNA reads as TGTGCCAGCAGTCTTACACAGGCTTTTGGCTACACCTTC. It translates to CASSLTQAFGYTF.

This clone appeared a few times. The chain recombines TRBV5-1 with TRBJ2-7, with 9 bases lining up with TRBD2. The CDR3 runs to 16 residues. Unmatched junction bases numbered 9, after V lost 1 base and J lost 4 bases. From germline, CDR1 is SGHRS and CDR2 YFSETQ. The CDR3 loop reads CASSLWQAAGGYEQYF. The CDR3 DNA is TGCGCCAGCAGCTTGTGGCAAGCGGCGGGGGGGTACGAGCAGTACTTC.